The TCR beta chain described here comes from a study of blood T cell repertoires in COVID-19 (dated by TCRdb to 2018 to 2020). For the wider study: The collaborator samples originated in the United States, Italy and Spain and spanned the acute and convalescent phases of COVID-19. The samples were drawn from two sources: the first 160 participants of the ongoing ImmuneRACE study, and approximately 1,300 subjects contributed by 6 global collaborators. The prospective study material was composed of cDNA or gDNA derived from T cells, B-cell-depleted T cells, or PBMCs. Subjects who had been exposed to COVID-19, were actively infected with it, or had recovered from it provided the deeply sampled blood TCRbeta repertoires that made up the dataset. The repertoires were released in a freely available public database meant as a resource for research on the immune response to SARS-CoV-2. Where HLA class I and class II types were available, the types were taken from metadata supplied by the sample provider, not from assay-based typing. Nearly every sample came with metadata listing a de-identified subject ID, COVID-19 status, age in years and sex.

The CDR3 measures 17 amino acids from cysteine to phenylalanine. Of the read, only the CDR3 DNA is kept; its 51 bases are in frame from base 1. CDR1 and CDR2 (SGHAT, FQNNGV) derive from the germline V gene. The junction shows trimming of 6 bases on V and 3 bases on J, plus 24 bases between the germline ends. Results and caveats for the whole study, not just this receptor: The amount of clinical and demographic metadata varied by source and participant and was provided uncurated.

The collaborating institutions used their own protocols to collect whole blood in K2EDTA tubes. Collaborator samples were shipped for TCRbeta analysis as frozen whole blood, isolated PBMCs, or DNA extracted from either sample type. Note on this clone: Its antigen is still unknown. Per-base qualities were not stored, and no clone one base away is much larger.

TCRbeta CDR3 regions were amplified from genomic DNA by means of the immunoSEQ Assay, a bias-controlled multiplex PCR. For the original study's pipeline: Within the assay, amplification of reference gene primers was used to estimate how many nucleated cells each sample contained. To quantify the absolute abundance of each unique TCRbeta CDR3 rearrangement, sequence reads were collapsed and filtered. For each sample, productive Simpson clonality was calculated as the square root of Simpson's diversity index across productive rearrangements. Here the immuneACCESS table is served through TCRdb, limited to in-frame sequences with V and J called. Missing clones are a known gap in these copies; in checked studies unresolved V genes cover under half, and the rest lacks a known reason. The DNA was the basis for D and trimming; V, J and clone size are from that table. This sample is represented by over 75,000 clones; 75% to 85% of them were singletons. The ten largest clones add up to approximately 20% of the sample.

This receptor was taken from a woman between 50 and 59 years old with acute or convalescent COVID-19. The sample was peripheral blood. The chain employs TRBV11-2 and TRBJ2-7; the D gene is perhaps TRBD2, from 5 matching bases. The sequenced DNA is TGTGCCAGCAGGCCCGGTGGTAGACGCCCTGGGAGCTACGAGCAGTACTTC. Its protein is CASRPGGRRPGSYEQYF.